Listed here are 2 T cell receptor beta chains from one sample, sequenced in a study of cytomegalovirus exposure and HLA in healthy donors. A multiplex PCR was run with 60 Vbeta primers and 13 Jbeta primers. The data were produced by immunoSEQ multiplex PCR, yet TCRdb's version contains in-frame clones alone and is incomplete. Among approximately 110,000 clones listed, 69% were seen once. What was sequenced was PBMCs. Source of these receptors: a young man in good health and CMV-seronegative.

This chain joins TRBV13 and TRBJ2-3; 8 bases are a match to TRBD1. This CDR3 contains 15 residues. The J segment lost 1 base and the V segment lost 1 base, leaving 1 base of the junction unmatched. Germline V gene data show CDR1 as PRHDT and CDR2 as FYEKMQ (reference sequence). The CDR3 protein is CASSLEDRGTDTQYF. As DNA, the CDR3 is TGTGCCAGCAGCTTAGAGGACAGGGGCACAGATACGCAGTATTTT. The full variable domain, its missing parts supplied by reference TRBV13 and TRBJ2-3, is AAGVIQSPRHLIKEKRETATLKCYPIPRHDTVYWYQQGPGQDPQFLISFYEKMQSDKGSIPDRFSAQQFSDYHSELNMSSLELGDSALYFCASSLEDRGTDTQYFGPGTRLTVL.

This clone was seen a single time. The V and J genes are TRBV19 and TRBJ2-7; TRBD1 might be the D (6 bases). The CDR3 is 14 amino acids. Germline CDR1 reads LNHDA; CDR2 reads SQIVND (reference sequence). Trimming removed 6 bases at V and 0 bases at J, with 12 bases between. Here the CDR3 reads CASSRQEISYEQYF. The CDR3 nucleotides are TGTGCCAGTAGCAGACAGGAGATCTCCTACGAGCAGTACTTC.